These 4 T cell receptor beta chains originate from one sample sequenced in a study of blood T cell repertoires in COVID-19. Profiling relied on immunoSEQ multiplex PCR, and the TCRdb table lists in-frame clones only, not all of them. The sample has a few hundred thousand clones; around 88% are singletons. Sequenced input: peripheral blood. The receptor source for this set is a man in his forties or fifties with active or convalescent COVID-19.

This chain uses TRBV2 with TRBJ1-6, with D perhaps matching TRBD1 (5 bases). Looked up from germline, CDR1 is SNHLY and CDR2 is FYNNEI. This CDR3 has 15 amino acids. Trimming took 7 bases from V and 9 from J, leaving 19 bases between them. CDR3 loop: CASTLPGLVGSPLHF. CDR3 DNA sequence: TGTGCCAGCACCCTTCCAGGGTTGGTAGGTTCACCCCTCCACTTT.

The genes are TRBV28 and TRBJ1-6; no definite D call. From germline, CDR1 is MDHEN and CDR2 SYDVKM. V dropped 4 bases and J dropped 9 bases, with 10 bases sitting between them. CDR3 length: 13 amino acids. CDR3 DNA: TGTGCCAGCAGTTCACGCCGGGTTTCACCCCTCCACTTT. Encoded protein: CASSSRRVSPLHF.

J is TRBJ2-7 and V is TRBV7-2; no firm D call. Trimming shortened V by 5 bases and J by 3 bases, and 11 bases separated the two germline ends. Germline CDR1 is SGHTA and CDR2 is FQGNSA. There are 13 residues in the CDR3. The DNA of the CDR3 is TGTGCCAGCAGCCAACCCTCACACTACGAGCAGTACTTC. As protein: CASSQPSHYEQYF.

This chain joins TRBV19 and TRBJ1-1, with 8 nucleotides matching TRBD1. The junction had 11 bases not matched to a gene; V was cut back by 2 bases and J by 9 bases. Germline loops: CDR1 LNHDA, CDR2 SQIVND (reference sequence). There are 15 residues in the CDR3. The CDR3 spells CASSISGRGLLKAFF. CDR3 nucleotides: TGTGCCAGTAGTATATCAGGCAGGGGGCTATTGAAAGCTTTCTTT.